This T cell receptor (beta chain) was captured in a study of blood T cell repertoires in COVID-19. Study-level background: Sites in the United States, Italy and Spain provided acute and convalescent COVID-19 samples. PBMCs, B-cell-depleted T cells, or T cells were the source of the cDNA or gDNA that made up the material.

Original processing methods: Reference gene primers were amplified, and this amplification served to estimate nucleated cell counts. TCRdb keeps only in-frame clones here, not all; method: immunoSEQ multiplex PCR. D and trimming were read from the DNA, whereas the V and J calls and clone size are those reported in that table. The sample carries about 71,000 clones, 82% recorded once. V was shortened by 10 bases and J by 5 bases, with 18 bases between the two germline ends. In germline, CDR1 is MRHNA, CDR2 SNTAGT. CDR3 length: 13 residues. The TCR sequence derives from an elderly woman with acute or convalescent COVID-19. The chain couples TRBV6-4 to TRBJ2-7; D remains ambiguous. Sequencing input: peripheral blood. CDR3 residues: CATALGPWDEQYF. The CDR3 DNA is TGTGCCACTGCTTTGGGCCCCTGGGACGAGCAGTACTTC.